Listed below are T cell receptor beta chains from one sample, sequenced in a study of shared clonotypes between healthy human individuals. Method: immunoSEQ multiplex PCR; TCRdb's copy keeps in-frame clones and lacks some. The sample records roughly 2,300,000 clones, approximately 90% being singletons. What was sequenced was naive CD4+ T cells from PBMCs. These receptors all come from a man younger than 35 in good health. Some clones in this sample may be carry-over from other donors' samples. The CDR3 runs from the conserved cysteine through the conserved F or W. D genes are given only for firm matches. The listing skips clone size in some rows; elsewhere it reads once, few, many or a size class.

V gene: TRBV5-4; J gene: TRBJ1-2; D gene: .; clone size: .; CDR3 DNA: TGTGCCAGCAGCTTGGGGGGATCAGGAGGCTACACCTTC; CDR3 protein: CASSLGGSGGYTF
V gene: TRBV9; J gene: TRBJ1-1; D gene: .; clone size: .; CDR3 DNA: TGTGCCAGCAGCGTCGGGTTTTGGAACACTGAAGCTTTCTTT; CDR3 protein: CASSVGFWNTEAFF
V gene: TRBV7-9; J gene: TRBJ2-7; D gene: .; clone size: .; CDR3 DNA: TGTGCCAGCAGCCCCGGGCTTAGTTTCGCCGAGCAGTACTTC; CDR3 protein: CASSPGLSFAEQYF
V gene: TRBV6-5; J gene: TRBJ1-5; D gene: .; clone size: .; CDR3 DNA: TGTGCCAGCAGTTACAATAGCAATCAGCCCCAGCATTTT; CDR3 protein: CASSYNSNQPQHF
V gene: TRBV27; J gene: TRBJ2-7; D gene: TRBD2; clone size: .; CDR3 DNA: TGTGCCAGCAGTCCGGGACTAGCGGGAGCTTACGAGCAGTACTTC; CDR3 protein: CASSPGLAGAYEQYF
V gene: TRBV5-1; J gene: TRBJ2-2; D gene: TRBD1; clone size: .; CDR3 DNA: TGCGCCAGCAGCTTCCGTGACAGGGGGCGCATCAACACCGGGGAGCTGTTTTTT; CDR3 protein: CASSFRDRGRINTGELFF
V gene: TRBV7-2; J gene: TRBJ1-3; D gene: .; clone size: .; CDR3 DNA: TGTGCCAGCAGCTTAGCGCTGTGGGGGGGCGCGGACACCATATATTTT; CDR3 protein: CASSLALWGGADTIYF
V gene: TRBV7-2; J gene: TRBJ2-1; D gene: TRBD1; clone size: .; CDR3 DNA: TGTGCCAGCAGCCCGGGACAGCGTCTCAATGAGCAGTTCTTC; CDR3 protein: CASSPGQRLNEQFF
V gene: TRBV19; J gene: TRBJ2-4; D gene: .; clone size: few; CDR3 DNA: TGTGCCAGTAGTATAGATCAGGGAGTGGAAAACATTCAGTACTTC; CDR3 protein: CASSIDQGVENIQYF
V gene: TRBV5-1; J gene: TRBJ1-5; D gene: TRBD1; clone size: .; CDR3 DNA: TGCGCCAGCAGCCGACCTAAAGGGACAGGGGGTGCAGGTGGGCCCCAGCATTTT; CDR3 protein: CASSRPKGTGGAGGPQHF
V gene: TRBV11-2; J gene: TRBJ2-1; D gene: TRBD2; clone size: .; CDR3 DNA: TGTGCCAGCAGCTTAGCTTGGGCGGGAGGGTCTGATGAGCAGTTCTTC; CDR3 protein: CASSLAWAGGSDEQFF
V gene: TRBV7-2; J gene: TRBJ2-3; D gene: TRBD1; clone size: .; CDR3 DNA: TGTGCCAGCAGCACACACAGGGGGGTAGGGACAGATACGCAGTATTTT; CDR3 protein: CASSTHRGVGTDTQYF
V gene: TRBV11-2; J gene: TRBJ2-5; D gene: TRBD1; clone size: .; CDR3 DNA: TGTGCCAGCAGCTTAGCCGGGACAGGGGGCGTGGAGACCCAGTACTTC; CDR3 protein: CASSLAGTGGVETQYF
V gene: TRBV11-2; J gene: TRBJ1-2; D gene: TRBD1; clone size: .; CDR3 DNA: TGTGCCAGCAGCTTAGGGGGACAGGGTTATGGCTACACCTTC; CDR3 protein: CASSLGGQGYGYTF
V gene: TRBV6-5; J gene: TRBJ2-5; D gene: .; clone size: .; CDR3 DNA: TGTGCCAGCAGTTACTTCCCACAGGCGCAAGAGACCCAGTACTTC; CDR3 protein: CASSYFPQAQETQYF
V gene: TRBV9; J gene: TRBJ1-4; D gene: .; clone size: .; CDR3 DNA: TGTGCCAGCAGCGTCACAGGGTCTAATGAAAAACTGTTTTTT; CDR3 protein: CASSVTGSNEKLFF
V gene: TRBV7-9; J gene: TRBJ1-4; D gene: TRBD1; clone size: .; CDR3 DNA: TGTGCCAGCAGCAACGACAGGGTGGGTGAAAAACTGTTTTTT; CDR3 protein: CASSNDRVGEKLFF
V gene: TRBV18; J gene: TRBJ2-5; D gene: TRBD1; clone size: .; CDR3 DNA: TGTGCCAGCTCACCAGACAGGGCGGAGACCCAGTACTTC; CDR3 protein: CASSPDRAETQYF
V gene: TRBV23-1; J gene: TRBJ2-5; D gene: .; clone size: .; CDR3 DNA: TGCGCCAGCAGTCAAGGTCACCCGATTCGGTGTGGGGAGACCCAGTACTTC; CDR3 protein: CASSQGHPIRCGETQYF
V gene: TRBV9; J gene: TRBJ2-7; D gene: .; clone size: .; CDR3 DNA: TGTGCCAGCAGCGTAGCCGGGGGGCCCAGCTCCTACGAGCAGTACTTC; CDR3 protein: CASSVAGGPSSYEQYF
V gene: TRBV2; J gene: TRBJ1-1; D gene: .; clone size: .; CDR3 DNA: TGTGCCAGCAGGCGGGACACCCGGAACACTGAAGCTTTCTTT; CDR3 protein: CASRRDTRNTEAFF
V gene: TRBV15; J gene: TRBJ1-4; D gene: .; clone size: once; CDR3 DNA: TGTGCCACCAGCAGGGCGGGCCACGATGAAAAACTGTTTTTT; CDR3 protein: CATSRAGHDEKLFF
V gene: TRBV25-1; J gene: TRBJ1-1; D gene: TRBD1; clone size: .; CDR3 DNA: TGTGCCAGCAGTGAACCCAGCAGGGGGGACACTGAAGCTTTCTTT; CDR3 protein: CASSEPSRGDTEAFF
V gene: TRBV7-2; J gene: TRBJ2-5; D gene: TRBD2; clone size: .; CDR3 DNA: TGTGCCAGCAGCTTACCCGGGGGGGAGACCCAGTACTTC; CDR3 protein: CASSLPGGETQYF
V gene: TRBV5-1; J gene: TRBJ2-3; D gene: TRBD2; clone size: .; CDR3 DNA: TGCGCCAGCAGCCCTCTAGCGGGAGGGCGTGAAGATACGCAGTATTTT; CDR3 protein: CASSPLAGGREDTQYF
V gene: TRBV15; J gene: TRBJ1-3; D gene: .; clone size: .; CDR3 DNA: TGTGCCACCAGCAGAGATGGGGTAACTGGAAACACCATATATTTT; CDR3 protein: CATSRDGVTGNTIYF
V gene: TRBV28; J gene: TRBJ1-6; D gene: .; clone size: .; CDR3 DNA: TGTGCCAGCGGGTCCCGCCTTTCACCCCTCCACTTT; CDR3 protein: CASGSRLSPLHF
V gene: TRBV7-2; J gene: TRBJ2-6; D gene: TRBD1; clone size: .; CDR3 DNA: TGTGCCAGCAGCAAGACAGGGGGCGCTGGGGCCAACGTCCTGACTTTC; CDR3 protein: CASSKTGGAGANVLTF
V gene: TRBV7-9; J gene: TRBJ2-1; D gene: .; clone size: .; CDR3 DNA: TGTGCCAGCGTCGGGCAGGGAATGGGCGGCTACAATGAGCAGTTCTTC; CDR3 protein: CASVGQGMGGYNEQFF
V gene: TRBV5-1; J gene: TRBJ2-4; D gene: TRBD1; clone size: .; CDR3 DNA: TGCGCCAGCAGCCGGACAGGGGAGGACATTCAGTACTTC; CDR3 protein: CASSRTGEDIQYF
V gene: TRBV6-5; J gene: TRBJ2-7; D gene: TRBD2; clone size: .; CDR3 DNA: TGTGCCAGCAGTTATGGTCTAGCGGGTTTGGACGAGCAGTACTTC; CDR3 protein: CASSYGLAGLDEQYF
V gene: TRBV18; J gene: TRBJ2-2; D gene: TRBD2; clone size: .; CDR3 DNA: TGTGCCAGCTCACCAGGGACTAGCGCCGGGGAGCTGTTTTTT; CDR3 protein: CASSPGTSAGELFF
V gene: TRBV27; J gene: TRBJ2-5; D gene: .; clone size: .; CDR3 DNA: TGTGCCAGCAGGTCGGGGACCCAAGAGACCCAGTACTTC; CDR3 protein: CASRSGTQETQYF
V gene: TRBV19; J gene: TRBJ1-2; D gene: .; clone size: .; CDR3 DNA: TGTGCCAGTAGGACAGGACCCTATGGCTACACCTTC; CDR3 protein: CASRTGPYGYTF
V gene: TRBV28; J gene: TRBJ2-2; D gene: .; clone size: .; CDR3 DNA: TGTGCCAGCAGTTTCTCGGGAAGCAGGACCGGGGAGCTGTTTTTT; CDR3 protein: CASSFSGSRTGELFF
V gene: TRBV29-1; J gene: TRBJ1-1; D gene: .; clone size: .; CDR3 DNA: TGCAGCGTTGGGTGGGGACTCGGGGACACTGAAGCTTTCTTT; CDR3 protein: CSVGWGLGDTEAFF
V gene: TRBV29-1; J gene: TRBJ2-6; D gene: .; clone size: .; CDR3 DNA: TGCAGCGTTGCTGGGGCGTATAACGCTGGGGCCAACGTCCTGACTTTC; CDR3 protein: CSVAGAYNAGANVLTF
V gene: TRBV27; J gene: TRBJ1-3; D gene: TRBD1; clone size: once; CDR3 DNA: TGTGCCAGCAGTTTCCTCCCCGGACAGGGAAGAGGAAACACCATATATTTT; CDR3 protein: CASSFLPGQGRGNTIYF
V gene: TRBV11-2; J gene: TRBJ2-3; D gene: .; clone size: .; CDR3 DNA: TGTGCCAGCAGCTTAGTCCAGGGAGGAGATACGCAGTATTTT; CDR3 protein: CASSLVQGGDTQYF
V gene: TRBV5-5; J gene: TRBJ2-3; D gene: .; clone size: .; CDR3 DNA: TGTGCCAGCAGCTTGAGGGGAGATACGCAGTATTTT; CDR3 protein: CASSLRGDTQYF
V gene: TRBV2; J gene: TRBJ1-1; D gene: .; clone size: .; CDR3 DNA: TGTGCCAGCAGTGAATACGGGGCTCCCGCTTTCTTT; CDR3 protein: CASSEYGAPAFF
V gene: TRBV9; J gene: TRBJ2-7; D gene: TRBD2; clone size: once; CDR3 DNA: TGTGCCAGCAGCGTTGGTAGCGGGAGGGCCGGGACTTCCTACGAGCAGTACTTC; CDR3 protein: CASSVGSGRAGTSYEQYF
V gene: TRBV6-1; J gene: TRBJ1-2; D gene: .; clone size: once; CDR3 DNA: TGTGCCAGCAGTGAAGTTCTTGAGGTACAGGTTTATGGCTACACCTTC; CDR3 protein: CASSEVLEVQVYGYTF
V gene: TRBV12-5; J gene: TRBJ2-5; D gene: .; clone size: .; CDR3 DNA: TGTGCTAGTGGTTACTCGGGGACCCAGTACTTC; CDR3 protein: CASGYSGTQYF
V gene: TRBV5-4; J gene: TRBJ1-3; D gene: .; clone size: .; CDR3 DNA: TGTGCCAGCAGCTTGGGTGGCATGATGGGAAACACCATATATTTT; CDR3 protein: CASSLGGMMGNTIYF
V gene: TRBV7-2; J gene: TRBJ2-7; D gene: TRBD2; clone size: .; CDR3 DNA: TGTGCCAGCAGCTTAGGGACTAGCGGATCCTACGAGCAGTACTTC; CDR3 protein: CASSLGTSGSYEQYF